The 5 T cell receptor beta chains below were found in one sample sequenced in a study of T cells in Graves' hyperthyroidism and ophthalmopathy. What was amplified from RNA transcripts were TCR beta CDR3 regions. A first-round RT-PCR of the TCR CDR3 used the HTBI primer set. TCRdb ran MiXCR on the multiplex PCR reads and lists one entry per CDR3 protein. The sample yields 450,000 to 600,000 distinct CDR3 sequences, roughly 21% seen once. The sample comprised blood. Source of these receptors: a man aged 35-49 years with Graves' ophthalmopathy.

This clonotype was recorded at least ten times. This chain connects TRBV3-1 to TRBJ2-3; D is undetermined. Germline lookup yields CDR1 LGHDT and CDR2 YNNKEL (reference sequence). The CDR3 has 14 residues. The germline V and J ends were trimmed by 2 bases and 2 bases, with 8 bases remaining between them. In DNA form, the CDR3 reads TGTGCCAGCAGCCAAACTTCTTTCACAGATACGCAGTATTTT. This translates into CASSQTSFTDTQYF.

This clonotype was observed a handful of times. The gene calls are TRBV18 and TRBJ2-1; a weak D match, TRBD2 (5 bases). Germline V lookup: CDR1 KGHSH, CDR2 LQKENI. The V gene lost 2 bases and the J gene lost 9 bases, with 14 bases spanning the gap. The CDR3 sequence is 14 residues long. The CDR3 region has the DNA TGTGCCAGCTCACCATTCGAGGGAGAGGTTGAGCAGTTCTTC. It specifies CASSPFEGEVEQFF.

This clonotype was seen ten or more times. This chain joins TRBV18 and TRBJ1-5; 7 bases line up with TRBD1. This CDR3 region has 14 residues. CDR1 and CDR2 from the germline V gene are KGHSH and LQKENI. The trim removed 3 bases at V and 3 bases at J, leaving 2 bases unmatched. The DNA of the CDR3 is TGTGCCAGCTCACCTGACAGGGTCAATCAGCCCCAGCATTTT. Amino acid sequence: CASSPDRVNQPQHF.

The chain has TRBV9 and TRBJ1-1; D call uncertain. There are 13 residues in the CDR3. V was pared by 0 bases and J by 8 bases, with 11 bases between. Germline V gene lookup returns CDR1 SGDLS and CDR2 YYNGEE. CDR3 sequence reads: CASSVVMGGEAFF. CDR3 in DNA: TGTGCCAGCAGCGTAGTTATGGGAGGGGAAGCTTTCTTT.

This clonotype was seen only a few times. The chain carries TRBV5-1 and TRBJ2-3; TRBD1 matches 7 bases. CDR1 is SGHRS and CDR2 is YFSETQ in the germline V gene. CDR3 length: 15 residues. J lost 3 bases, V lost 0 bases, and 4 bases had no gene match. In DNA form, the CDR3 reads TGCGCCAGCAGCTTGGAAGGGGGCGGTACAGATACGCAGTATTTT. Protein sequence: CASSLEGGGTDTQYF.